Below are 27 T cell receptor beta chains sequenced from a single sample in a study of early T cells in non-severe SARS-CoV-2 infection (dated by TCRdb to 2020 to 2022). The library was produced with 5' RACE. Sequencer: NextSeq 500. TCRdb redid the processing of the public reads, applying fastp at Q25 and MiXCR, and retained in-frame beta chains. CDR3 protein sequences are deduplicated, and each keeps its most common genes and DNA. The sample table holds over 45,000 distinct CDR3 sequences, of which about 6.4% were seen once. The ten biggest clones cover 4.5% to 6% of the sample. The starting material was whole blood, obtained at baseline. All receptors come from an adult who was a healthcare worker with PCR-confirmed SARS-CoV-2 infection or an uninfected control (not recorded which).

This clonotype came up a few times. The CDR3 coding sequence is TGTGCCAGCTCACCGACCACTGGCGGCTATGGCTACACCTTC. It yields the protein CASSPTTGGYGYTF. The chain couples TRBV18 to TRBJ1-2, with D unclear. The CDR3 is 14 residues long. V was clipped by 3 bases and J by 4 bases, with 12 bases between them. Germline CDR1 and CDR2: KGHSH and LQKENI. Combining the CDR3 with reference TRBV18 and TRBJ1-2 gives the whole variable domain NAGVMQNPRHLVRRRGQEARLRCSPMKGHSHVYWYRQLPEEGLKFMVYLQKENIIDESGMPKERFSAEFPKEGPSILRIQQVVRGDSAAYFCASSPTTGGYGYTFGSGTRLTVV.

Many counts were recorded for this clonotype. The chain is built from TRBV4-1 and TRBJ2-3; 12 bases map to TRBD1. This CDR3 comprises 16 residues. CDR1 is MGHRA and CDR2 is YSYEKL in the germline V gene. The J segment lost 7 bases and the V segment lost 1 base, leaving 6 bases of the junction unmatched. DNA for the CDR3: TGCGCCAGCAGCCAAGGGGCGGGACAGGGGGCTTATACGCAGTATTTT. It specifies CASSQGAGQGAYTQYF.

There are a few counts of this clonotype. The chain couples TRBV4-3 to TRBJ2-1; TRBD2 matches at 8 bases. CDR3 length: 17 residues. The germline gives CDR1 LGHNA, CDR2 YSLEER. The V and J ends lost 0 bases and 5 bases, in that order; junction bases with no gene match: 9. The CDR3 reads CASSQDLVRGANNEQFF. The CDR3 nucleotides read TGCGCCAGCAGCCAAGATCTGGTGCGGGGGGCGAACAATGAGCAGTTCTTC.

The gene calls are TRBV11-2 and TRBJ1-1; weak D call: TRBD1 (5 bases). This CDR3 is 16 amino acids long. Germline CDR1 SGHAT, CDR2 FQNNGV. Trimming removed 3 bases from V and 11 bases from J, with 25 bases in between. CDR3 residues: CASSLRRGVAGAGAFF. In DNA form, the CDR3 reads TGTGCCAGCAGCTTGCGTCGAGGGGTAGCCGGGGCAGGGGCTTTCTTT.

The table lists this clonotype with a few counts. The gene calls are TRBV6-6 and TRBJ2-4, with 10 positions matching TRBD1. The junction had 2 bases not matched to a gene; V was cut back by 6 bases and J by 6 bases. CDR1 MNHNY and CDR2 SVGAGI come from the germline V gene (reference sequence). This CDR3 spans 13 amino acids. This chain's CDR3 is CASRGQGINIQYF. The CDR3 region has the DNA TGTGCCAGCAGGGGACAGGGGATAAACATTCAGTACTTC.

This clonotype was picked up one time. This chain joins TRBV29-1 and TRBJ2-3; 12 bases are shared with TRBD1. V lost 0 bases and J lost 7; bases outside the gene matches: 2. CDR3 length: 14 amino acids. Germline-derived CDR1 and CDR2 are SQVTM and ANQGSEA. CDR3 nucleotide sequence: TGCAGCGTTGAAGAGGGACAGGGGGCGTATACGCAGTATTTT. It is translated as CSVEEGQGAYTQYF.

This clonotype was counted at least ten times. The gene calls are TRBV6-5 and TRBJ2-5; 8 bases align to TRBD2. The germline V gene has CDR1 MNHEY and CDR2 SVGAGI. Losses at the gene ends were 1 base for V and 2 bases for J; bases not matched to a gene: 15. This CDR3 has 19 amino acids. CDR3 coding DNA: TGTGCCAGCAGTTACTGTACTAAGGGTAGCGGGGTGGGGCAAGAGACCCAGTACTTC. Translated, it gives CASSYCTKGSGVGQETQYF.

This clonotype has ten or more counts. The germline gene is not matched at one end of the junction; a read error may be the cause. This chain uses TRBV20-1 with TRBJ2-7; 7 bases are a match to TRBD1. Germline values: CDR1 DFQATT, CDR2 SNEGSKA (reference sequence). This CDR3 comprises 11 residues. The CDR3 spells CSASRSLDRDF. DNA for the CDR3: TGCAGTGCTAGCAGAAGTTTAGACAGGGACTTC.

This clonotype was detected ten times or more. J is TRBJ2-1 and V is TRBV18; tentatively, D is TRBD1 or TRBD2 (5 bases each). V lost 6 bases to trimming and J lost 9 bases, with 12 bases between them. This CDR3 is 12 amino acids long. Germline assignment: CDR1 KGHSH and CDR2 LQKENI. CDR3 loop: CASSPGASEQFF. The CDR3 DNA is TGTGCCAGCTCCCCCGGGGCGAGTGAGCAGTTCTTC.

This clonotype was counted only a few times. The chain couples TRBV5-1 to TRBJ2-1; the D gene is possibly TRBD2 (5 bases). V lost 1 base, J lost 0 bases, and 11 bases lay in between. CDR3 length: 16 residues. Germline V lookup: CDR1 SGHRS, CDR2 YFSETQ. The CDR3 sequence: CASSLNGDHSYNEQFF. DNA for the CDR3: TGCGCCAGCAGCTTGAACGGGGATCACTCCTACAATGAGCAGTTCTTC.

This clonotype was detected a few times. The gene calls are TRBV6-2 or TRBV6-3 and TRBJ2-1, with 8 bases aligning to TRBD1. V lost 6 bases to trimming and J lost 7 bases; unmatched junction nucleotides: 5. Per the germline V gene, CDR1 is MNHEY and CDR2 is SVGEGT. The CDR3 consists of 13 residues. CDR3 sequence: CASRWTGSNEQFF. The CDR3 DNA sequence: TGTGCCAGCAGATGGACAGGGTCGAATGAGCAGTTCTTC.

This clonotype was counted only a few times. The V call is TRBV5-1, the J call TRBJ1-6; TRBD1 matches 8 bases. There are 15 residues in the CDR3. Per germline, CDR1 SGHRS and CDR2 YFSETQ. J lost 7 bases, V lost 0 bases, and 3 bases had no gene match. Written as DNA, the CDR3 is TGCGCCAGCAGCTTGGCCGGGACAGGCAATTCACCCCTCCACTTT. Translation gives CASSLAGTGNSPLHF.

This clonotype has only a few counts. The CDR3 protein is CSAIGRGDGYTF. Here the CDR3 DNA reads TGCAGTGCCATCGGACGGGGCGATGGCTACACCTTC. The rearrangement joins TRBV20-1 to TRBJ1-2; D is perhaps TRBD1 (5 bases). CDR3 length equals 12 residues. The V end lost 6 bases, the J end lost 6 bases, and 14 bases lay between the germline ends. CDR1 and CDR2 (germline): DFQATT, SNEGSKA (reference sequence).

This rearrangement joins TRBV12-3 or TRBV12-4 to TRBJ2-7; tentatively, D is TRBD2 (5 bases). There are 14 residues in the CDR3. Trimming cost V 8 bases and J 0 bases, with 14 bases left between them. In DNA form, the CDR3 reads TGTGCCAGCCCTTGCGGGCGGTGCTCCTACGAGCAGTACTTC. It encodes CASPCGRCSYEQYF.

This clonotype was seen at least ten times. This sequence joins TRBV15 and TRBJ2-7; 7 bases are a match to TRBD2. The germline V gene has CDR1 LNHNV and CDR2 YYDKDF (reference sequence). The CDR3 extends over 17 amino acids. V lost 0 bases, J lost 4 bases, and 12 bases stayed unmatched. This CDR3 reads CATSREGIFSGSYEQYF. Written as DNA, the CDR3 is TGTGCCACCAGCAGAGAGGGGATCTTTAGCGGGTCGTACGAGCAGTACTTC.

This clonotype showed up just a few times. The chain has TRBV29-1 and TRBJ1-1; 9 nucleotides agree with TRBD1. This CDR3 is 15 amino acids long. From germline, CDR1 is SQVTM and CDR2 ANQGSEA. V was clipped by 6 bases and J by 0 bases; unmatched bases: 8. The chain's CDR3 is CSVKGQGRMNTEAFF. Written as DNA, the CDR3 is TGCAGCGTCAAGGGACAGGGACGAATGAACACTGAAGCTTTCTTT. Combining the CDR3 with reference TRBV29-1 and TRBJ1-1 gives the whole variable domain SAVISQKPSRDICQRGTSLTIQCQVDSQVTMMFWYRQQPGQSLTLIATANQGSEATYESGFVIDKFPISRPNLTFSTLTVSNMSPEDSSIYLCSVKGQGRMNTEAFFGQGTRLTVV.

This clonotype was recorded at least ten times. The CDR3 DNA reads TGCGCCAGCAGCCAATTAACCGGGACAGGCTTCCATGAGCAGTTCTTC. Amino acid sequence: CASSQLTGTGFHEQFF. The chain is built from TRBV4-3 and TRBJ2-1; TRBD1 matches at 8 bases. There are 16 residues in the CDR3. Germline CDR1 and CDR2: LGHNA and YSLEER. The trim removed 2 bases at V and 8 bases at J, leaving 11 bases unmatched.

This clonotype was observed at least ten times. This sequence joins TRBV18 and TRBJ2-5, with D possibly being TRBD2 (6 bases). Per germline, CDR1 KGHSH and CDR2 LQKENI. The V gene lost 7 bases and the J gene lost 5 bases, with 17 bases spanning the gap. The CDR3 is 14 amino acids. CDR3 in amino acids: CASYRTAEGETQYF. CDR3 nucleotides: TGTGCCAGCTACCGGACCGCGGAGGGGGAGACCCAGTACTTC. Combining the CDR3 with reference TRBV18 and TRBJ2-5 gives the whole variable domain NAGVMQNPRHLVRRRGQEARLRCSPMKGHSHVYWYRQLPEEGLKFMVYLQKENIIDESGMPKERFSAEFPKEGPSILRIQQVVRGDSAAYFCASYRTAEGETQYFGPGTRLLVL.

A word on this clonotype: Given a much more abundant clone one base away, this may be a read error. DNA of the CDR3: TGTGCCAGCAGCTTTGCAGTCTCCTACAATGAGCAGTTCTTC. Its translation: CASSFAVSYNEQFF. This chain joins TRBV11-2 and TRBJ2-1; D is undetermined. There are 14 residues in the CDR3. Germline loops: CDR1 SGHAT, CDR2 FQNNGV. Trimming took off 3 bases at V and 0 bases at J, with 6 bases between the two ends. Full variable domain (outside the CDR3, taken from reference TRBV11-2 and TRBJ2-1): EAGVAQSPRYKIIEKRQSVAFWCNPISGHATLYWYQQILGQGPKLLIQFQNNGVVDDSQLPKDRFSAERLKGVDSTLKIQPAKLEDSAVYLCASSFAVSYNEQFFGPGTRLTVL.

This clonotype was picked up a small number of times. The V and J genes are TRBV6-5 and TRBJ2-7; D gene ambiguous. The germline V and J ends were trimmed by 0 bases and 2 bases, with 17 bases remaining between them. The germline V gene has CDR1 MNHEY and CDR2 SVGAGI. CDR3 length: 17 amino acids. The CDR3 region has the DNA TGTGCCAGCAGTTACTCGAGGTCAGACTTCCAAACCTACGAGCAGTACTTC. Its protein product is CASSYSRSDFQTYEQYF.

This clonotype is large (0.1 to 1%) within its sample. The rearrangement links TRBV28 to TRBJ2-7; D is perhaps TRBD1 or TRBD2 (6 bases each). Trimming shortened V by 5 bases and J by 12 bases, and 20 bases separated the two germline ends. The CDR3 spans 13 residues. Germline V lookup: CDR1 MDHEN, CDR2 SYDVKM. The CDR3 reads CASSPRGTFSLYF. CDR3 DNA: TGTGCCAGCAGTCCCCGGGGGACATTTTCTTTGTACTTC.

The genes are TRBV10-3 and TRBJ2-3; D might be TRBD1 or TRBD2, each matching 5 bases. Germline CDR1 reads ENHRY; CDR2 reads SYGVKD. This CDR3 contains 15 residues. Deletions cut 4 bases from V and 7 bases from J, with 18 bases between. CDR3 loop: CAISAMRGELNTQYF. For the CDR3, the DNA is TGTGCCATCAGTGCAATGAGGGGCGAACTTAATACGCAGTATTTT.

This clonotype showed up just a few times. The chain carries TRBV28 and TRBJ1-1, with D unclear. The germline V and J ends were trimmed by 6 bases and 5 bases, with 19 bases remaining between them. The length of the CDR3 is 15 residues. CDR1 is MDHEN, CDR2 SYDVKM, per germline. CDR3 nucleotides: TGTGCCAGCAGGCCGGGATCCATTAGCGAGACTGAAGCTTTCTTT. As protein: CASRPGSISETEAFF.

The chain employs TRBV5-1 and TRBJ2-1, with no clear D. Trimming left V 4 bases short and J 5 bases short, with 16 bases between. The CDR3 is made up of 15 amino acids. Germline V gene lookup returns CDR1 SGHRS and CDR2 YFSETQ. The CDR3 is CASSVERLRHNEQFF. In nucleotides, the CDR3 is TGCGCCAGCAGCGTAGAGAGACTTAGACACAATGAGCAGTTCTTC.

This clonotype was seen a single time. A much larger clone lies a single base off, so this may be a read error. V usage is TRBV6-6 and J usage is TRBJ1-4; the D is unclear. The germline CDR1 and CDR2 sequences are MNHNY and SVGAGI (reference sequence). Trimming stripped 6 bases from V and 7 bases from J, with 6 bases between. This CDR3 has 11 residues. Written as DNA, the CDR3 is TGTGCCAGCAGATACCGTGAAAAACTGTTTTTT. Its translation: CASRYREKLFF.

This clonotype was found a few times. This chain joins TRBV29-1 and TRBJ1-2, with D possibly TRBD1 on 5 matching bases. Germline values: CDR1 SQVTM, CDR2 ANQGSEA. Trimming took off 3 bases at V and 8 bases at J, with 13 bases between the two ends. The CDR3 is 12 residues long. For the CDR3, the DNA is TGCAGCGTTGACCGGGGCTTCCTCGGCTACACCTTC. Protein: CSVDRGFLGYTF. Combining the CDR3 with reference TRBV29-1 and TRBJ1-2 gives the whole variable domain SAVISQKPSRDICQRGTSLTIQCQVDSQVTMMFWYRQQPGQSLTLIATANQGSEATYESGFVIDKFPISRPNLTFSTLTVSNMSPEDSSIYLCSVDRGFLGYTFGSGTRLTVV.

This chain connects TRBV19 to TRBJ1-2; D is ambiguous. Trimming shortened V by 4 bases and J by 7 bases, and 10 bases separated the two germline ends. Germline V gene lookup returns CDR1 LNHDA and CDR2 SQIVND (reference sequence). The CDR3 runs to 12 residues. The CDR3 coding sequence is TGTGCCAGTAGTAGTCAGGACCGTGGCTACACCTTC. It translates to CASSSQDRGYTF.